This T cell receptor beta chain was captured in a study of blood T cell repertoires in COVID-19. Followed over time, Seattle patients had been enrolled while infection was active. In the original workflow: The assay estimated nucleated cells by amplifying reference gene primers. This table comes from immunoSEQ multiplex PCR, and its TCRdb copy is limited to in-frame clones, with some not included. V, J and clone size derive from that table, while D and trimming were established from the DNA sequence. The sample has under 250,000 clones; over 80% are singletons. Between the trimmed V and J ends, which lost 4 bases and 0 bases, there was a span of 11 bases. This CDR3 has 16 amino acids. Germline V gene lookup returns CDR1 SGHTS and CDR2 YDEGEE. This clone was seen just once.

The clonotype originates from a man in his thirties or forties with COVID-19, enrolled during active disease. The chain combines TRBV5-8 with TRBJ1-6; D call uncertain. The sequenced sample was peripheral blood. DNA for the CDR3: TGTGCCAGCAGCCTCCACGGCGGCTCCTATAATTCACCCCTCCACTTT. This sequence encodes CASSLHGGSYNSPLHF.